These T cell receptor beta chains were read from a single sample in a study of shared clonotypes between healthy human individuals. TCRdb's table, derived via immunoSEQ multiplex PCR, lists solely in-frame clones and lacks some. Of about 600,000 clones in the sample, about 97% were seen once. Sample: naive CD4+ T cells sorted from blood. The source of these receptors is a woman in her twenties or thirties in good health. Both conserved end residues are part of each CDR3. Rows give clone size only sometimes, using once, few, many, or a class for an expanded clone.

v_call: TRBV7-3; cdr3_length: 13; clone_size: once; j_call: TRBJ1-1; cdr3_aa: CASSSGMNTEAFF
v_call: TRBV7-9; cdr3_length: 15; clone_size: NA; j_call: TRBJ2-7; cdr3_aa: CASSLAPARPYEQYF
v_call: TRBV7-8; cdr3_length: 18; clone_size: NA; j_call: TRBJ2-6; cdr3_aa: CASSSPRGTYSGANVLTF
v_call: TRBV5-8; cdr3_length: 14; clone_size: NA; j_call: TRBJ1-4; cdr3_aa: CASSWGPSDEKLFF
v_call: TRBV4-1; cdr3_length: 15; clone_size: once; j_call: TRBJ1-3; cdr3_aa: CASSQLGISGNTIYF
v_call: TRBV5-1; cdr3_length: 13; clone_size: NA; j_call: TRBJ2-7; cdr3_aa: CASSLGSGYEQYF
v_call: TRBV6-5; cdr3_length: 14; clone_size: NA; j_call: TRBJ1-3; cdr3_aa: CASSYEGSGNTIYF
v_call: TRBV19; cdr3_length: 13; clone_size: NA; j_call: TRBJ1-5; cdr3_aa: CASRSGQNQPQHF
v_call: TRBV18; cdr3_length: 13; clone_size: NA; j_call: TRBJ1-1; cdr3_aa: CASSPVGNTEAFF
v_call: TRBV28; cdr3_length: 13; clone_size: NA; j_call: TRBJ2-7; cdr3_aa: CASSLSPLYEQYF
v_call: TRBV7-9; cdr3_length: 18; clone_size: once; j_call: TRBJ1-5; cdr3_aa: CASSSFLGKTGINQPQHF
v_call: TRBV7-7; cdr3_length: 20; clone_size: NA; j_call: TRBJ2-3; cdr3_aa: CASSPDPGLAGVESTDTQYF
v_call: TRBV30; cdr3_length: 14; clone_size: NA; j_call: TRBJ2-2; cdr3_aa: CAGPGQGHTGELFF
v_call: TRBV5-4; cdr3_length: 13; clone_size: NA; j_call: TRBJ1-1; cdr3_aa: CASSTRLDTEAFF
v_call: TRBV5-1; cdr3_length: 15; clone_size: NA; j_call: TRBJ1-1; cdr3_aa: CASSFSGPRDTEAFF
v_call: TRBV28; cdr3_length: 14; clone_size: NA; j_call: TRBJ1-2; cdr3_aa: CASSLRWQAGGYTF
v_call: TRBV4-1; cdr3_length: 16; clone_size: NA; j_call: TRBJ2-5; cdr3_aa: CASSQRSGLPQETQYF
v_call: TRBV5-1; cdr3_length: 12; clone_size: NA; j_call: TRBJ2-5; cdr3_aa: CASWEIEETQYF
v_call: TRBV18; cdr3_length: 15; clone_size: NA; j_call: TRBJ1-2; cdr3_aa: CASSPPGTDVYGYTF
v_call: TRBV15; cdr3_length: 13; clone_size: NA; j_call: TRBJ2-1; cdr3_aa: CATRGAFRHEQFF
v_call: TRBV29-1; cdr3_length: 12; clone_size: NA; j_call: TRBJ2-5; cdr3_aa: CSVQATGETQYF
v_call: TRBV28; cdr3_length: 14; clone_size: NA; j_call: TRBJ1-4; cdr3_aa: CASSFNTGGEKLFF
v_call: TRBV10-3; cdr3_length: 15; clone_size: NA; j_call: TRBJ2-1; cdr3_aa: CAISSLALPENEQFF
v_call: TRBV5-1; cdr3_length: 15; clone_size: NA; j_call: TRBJ2-1; cdr3_aa: CASSLRDPREDEQFF
v_call: TRBV6-5; cdr3_length: 14; clone_size: NA; j_call: TRBJ2-3; cdr3_aa: CASSSSGRRDTQYF
v_call: TRBV19; cdr3_length: 16; clone_size: NA; j_call: TRBJ2-2; cdr3_aa: CASSIPGSPSSGELFF
v_call: TRBV5-4; cdr3_length: 14; clone_size: NA; j_call: TRBJ2-1; cdr3_aa: CASSQDLREFEQFF
v_call: TRBV5-1; cdr3_length: 13; clone_size: NA; j_call: TRBJ2-5; cdr3_aa: CASSFKPAETQYF
v_call: TRBV5-1; cdr3_length: 13; clone_size: once; j_call: TRBJ1-2; cdr3_aa: CASSLATADGYTF